The entry below gives a single T cell receptor (beta chain) sequence along with its context. Its target is unknown. The data were obtained in a study of high-grade serous ovarian cancer treatment subgroups. Study findings and constraints: Without spatial data, bulk sequencing limits insight into HGSC tumor diversity. The analyses considered CDR3 and ignored CDR1 and CDR2. Repertoire similarity ranged roughly 0.11 to 0.85 between tumors of one patient.

Data came from immunoSEQ multiplex PCR; TCRdb stores just in-frame clones and leaves some out. The profile shows 15,000 or so clones, roughly nine tenths of them singletons. Tumor samples were taken before definitive surgery or chemotherapy. Sequenced material: tumor tissue. The TCR sequence derives from a human donor with high-grade serous ovarian cancer.

The CDR3 DNA follows: TGTGCCAGCAGCTTTGGATATAGGGACACTGAAGCTTTCTTT. It codes for CASSFGYRDTEAFF. J is TRBJ1-1 and V is TRBV11-1; no definite D call. V was shortened by 3 bases and J by 3 bases, with 11 bases between the two germline ends. The length of the CDR3 is 14 residues. Germline-derived CDR1 and CDR2 are SGHAT and FQDESV (reference sequence).